The 6 T cell receptor beta chains below come from one sample, sequenced in a study of blood T cells in healthy people across ages. The use of a sample-barcoded 5' primer and a J-beta primer mix characterized a second PCR of roughly 7 to 11 cycles. TCRdb re-called the 5' RACE reads with MiXCR, one entry per CDR3 protein. The profile shows fewer than 2,000,000 distinct CDR3 sequences, approximately 39% of them singletons. Sample: blood. All receptors derive from a human donor in good health.

The genes are TRBV3-1 and TRBJ1-2; no clear D. CDR1 and CDR2 from the germline V gene are LGHDT and YNNKEL (reference sequence). The CDR3 is 13 amino acids. Trimming took off 0 bases at V and 8 bases at J, with 10 bases between the two ends. The CDR3 coding sequence is TGTGCCAGCAGCCAAGATAGGCAGGAGGGCTACACCTTC. As protein: CASSQDRQEGYTF. The variable domain in full, completed from reference TRBV3-1 and TRBJ1-2, reads DTAVSQTPKYLVTQMGNDKSIKCEQNLGHDTMYWYKQDSKKFLKIMFSYNNKELIINETVPNRFSPKSPDKAHLNLHINSLELGDSAVYFCASSQDRQEGYTFGSGTRLTVV.

V gene TRBV12-3 or TRBV12-4 combines with J gene TRBJ2-2; D not resolved. The CDR3 sequence is 15 residues long. The V gene lost 3 bases and the J gene lost 2 bases, with 10 bases spanning the gap. The CDR3 sequence: CASSFNIGNTGELFF. For the CDR3, the DNA is TGTGCCAGCAGTTTTAATATTGGTAACACCGGGGAGCTGTTTTTT.

The table lists this clonotype with a few counts. The chain joins TRBV20-1 to TRBJ2-3; the D is unclear. CDR3 size: 12 residues. The V gene's germline CDR1 is DFQATT and CDR2 SNEGSKA (reference sequence). V was trimmed by 3 bases and J by 3 bases, leaving 7 bases between them. For the CDR3, the DNA is TGCAGTGCTAGGGAATCGACAGATACGCAGTATTTT. This gives the protein CSARESTDTQYF.

Note on this clonotype: The junction shows a germline mismatch at one end, possibly a read error. This chain joins TRBV20-1 and TRBJ2-7, with TRBD1 matching 7 bases. Germline CDR1 DFQATT, CDR2 SNEGSKA (reference sequence). The CDR3 is 13 amino acids. The CDR3 region has the DNA TGCAGTACTAGACAGGGATACTCCTACGAGCAGTACTTC. Its translation: CSTRQGYSYEQYF.

In this sample, this clonotype turned up a few times. The chain has TRBV3-1 and TRBJ1-6; D not certain. The germline V and J ends were trimmed by 3 bases and 4 bases, with 10 bases remaining between them. CDR3 length: 15 residues. Germline lookup yields CDR1 LGHDT and CDR2 YNNKEL (reference sequence). The CDR3 spells CASSQTHQYNSPLHF. CDR3 DNA: TGTGCCAGCAGCCAGACACACCAATATAATTCACCCCTCCACTTT.

V and J are TRBV20-1 and TRBJ2-1; D might be TRBD1 (7 bases). V was shortened by 0 bases and J by 5 bases, with 14 bases between the two germline ends. The CDR3 is made up of 15 amino acids. Germline V gene data show CDR1 as DFQATT and CDR2 as SNEGSKA (reference sequence). The CDR3 reads CSAREEGAVDNEQFF. The CDR3 DNA reads TGCAGTGCTAGAGAGGAGGGGGCGGTGGACAATGAGCAGTTCTTC.